This section outlines one T cell receptor beta chain sequence together with its context. The data stem from a study of CD8+ T cells in alopecia areata. As for the study in general: The drug, oral tofacitinib, was given to treated patients at 5 to 10 mg twice daily.

Those with alopecia areata gave lesional scalp punch biopsies and peripheral blood. cDNA prepared by RNA extraction and subsequent reverse transcription served as the template for sequencing. Clones were read by immunoSEQ multiplex PCR, and TCRdb kept only the in-frame ones, dropping some. The data contain roughly 140,000 clones, around 50% of them seen just once; the ten biggest clones take up roughly 19%. The CDR3 loop spans 11 amino acids. CDR1 and CDR2 from the germline V gene are GTSNPN and SVGIG (reference sequence). The V and J ends lost 0 bases and 7 bases respectively, with 3 bases between them.

The input for sequencing was CD8+ T cells sorted from blood, taken at week 0. The gene calls are TRBV30 and TRBJ2-2, with no clear D. The receptor was isolated from a human donor with alopecia areata. CDR3 sequence reads: CAWSVVGELFF. The CDR3 nucleotides are TGTGCCTGGAGTGTAGTCGGGGAGCTGTTTTTT.